This T cell receptor (beta chain) was found in a study of T cell responses to AZD1222 COVID-19 vaccine. The germline V and J ends were trimmed by 5 bases and 13 bases, with 12 bases remaining between them. The CDR3 covers 11 residues. Germline CDR1 LGHNA, CDR2 YNFKEQ. Broader study findings: Researchers took repertoire samples only after the peak T cell response had come. Regions 160-218 and 743-854 held dominance among vaccine-associated CD4 TCRs, which spanned spike. The study identified only five to seven AZD1222 recipients as seropositive at baseline. Donors skewed white British and female; clonal diversity was possibly underestimated.

The method was immunoSEQ multiplex PCR; TCRdb's version includes in-frame clones alone and lacks a portion of them. Seen here are more than 90,000 clones, around 84% observed once, and the top ten hold 17%. Worth noting for this clone: Its specificity is not known.

The sequence derives from an adult who received the AZD1222 COVID-19 vaccine. The J gene is TRBJ2-1, the V gene TRBV4-2; possible D gene TRBD2, 6 bases. This sample comprised peripheral blood, obtained 28 days after the second AZD1222 dose. The CDR3: CASSYGDSQFF. CDR3 in DNA: TGTGCCAGCAGCTACGGGGACTCACAGTTCTTC.